The clone carrying this T cell receptor (beta chain) was counted between two and nine times. The antigen is unknown. The PCR employed 60 Vbeta primers together with 13 Jbeta primers. The method was immunoSEQ multiplex PCR; TCRdb's version includes in-frame clones alone and lacks a portion of them. In the table there are about 120,000 clones, 77% of which are singletons. These data belong to a study of cytomegalovirus exposure and HLA in healthy donors. Study context: Previous work identified roughly 120 million unique TCR beta sequences from around 200 million T cells.

The CDR3 has 14 residues. Germline V lookup: CDR1 LNHDA, CDR2 SQIVND (reference sequence). V gave up 7 bases and J gave up 4 bases, with 16 bases separating them. Study-wide results and limits: Indistinguishable V segments, including TRBV6-2 and TRBV6-3, were excluded. According to a later analysis, donors in an Asian-associated ancestry cluster reportedly had fewer N-insertions than the approximately 670-donor mean. There were some public TCRs occurring in many donors, but most TCR sequences were rare.

The chain is built from TRBV19 and TRBJ1-1, with a possible D match to TRBD1 (5 bases). What was sequenced was PBMCs. The receptor was isolated from a man between 18 and 35 years old in good health and CMV-seropositive. The CDR3 reads CASTPGGLVTEAFF. DNA of the CDR3: TGTGCCAGTACCCCGGGGGGTTTAGTCACTGAAGCTTTCTTT.